Each of the 21 T cell receptor beta chains below was sequenced from the same sample in a study of blood T cell repertoires in COVID-19. The assay was immunoSEQ multiplex PCR, and TCRdb's table has in-frame clones only and misses some. The sample contains 62,000 or so clones, approximately 86% of which appear only once. The specimen sequenced was peripheral blood. The receptor set was obtained from a woman in her sixties or seventies with acute or convalescent COVID-19.

This sequence joins TRBV5-1 and TRBJ2-6, with unresolved D. Trimming removed 0 bases at V and 0 bases at J, with 10 bases between. CDR3 length: 17 residues. The germline V gene encodes CDR1 SGHRS and CDR2 YFSETQ. The CDR3 region has the DNA TGCGCCAGCAGCTTGGGAGATCATAACTCTGGGGCCAACGTCCTGACTTTC. Protein: CASSLGDHNSGANVLTF.

This chain connects TRBV11-2 to TRBJ1-2; 10 bases align to TRBD1. CDR3 length equals 14 residues. Germline loops: CDR1 SGHAT, CDR2 FQNNGV. V shed 5 bases and J 4 bases; nucleotides not matched to a gene: 4. CDR3 in amino acids: CASSADRGAYGYTF. CDR3 sequence (DNA): TGTGCCAGCAGCGCGGACAGGGGGGCCTATGGCTACACCTTC.

This clone appeared a single time. The chain recombines TRBV7-8 with TRBJ2-7; perhaps TRBD2 as D (6 bases). The CDR3 sequence is 14 residues long. Between the trimmed V and J ends, which lost 3 bases and 3 bases, there was a span of 12 bases. Germline values: CDR1 SGHVS, CDR2 FQNEAQ. The CDR3 nucleotides read TGTGCCAGCAGCTTTCTCGGGGGAGACTACGAGCAGTACTTC. This gives the protein CASSFLGGDYEQYF.

The chain combines TRBV18 with TRBJ2-5; D is possibly TRBD2 (6 bases). The V gene lost 2 bases and the J gene lost 2 bases, with 21 bases spanning the gap. This CDR3 is built from 18 residues. Per germline, CDR1 KGHSH and CDR2 LQKENI. CDR3 nucleotides: TGTGCCAGCTCACCAGTCATTCTATCCGGGAGTAGTCAAGAGACCCAGTACTTC. Residues: CASSPVILSGSSQETQYF.

J is TRBJ1-5 and V is TRBV6-5; D unresolved. V lost 6 bases, J lost 0 bases, and 9 bases lay in between. This CDR3 spans 14 amino acids. The germline CDR1 and CDR2 sequences are MNHEY and SVGAGI. CDR3 sequence: CASSRTVSNQPQHF. The CDR3 bases are TGTGCCAGCAGCCGGACTGTTAGCAATCAGCCCCAGCATTTT.

This chain uses TRBV19 with TRBJ1-5; D unclear. The CDR3 consists of 14 residues. Trimming took off 8 bases at V and 4 bases at J, with 15 bases between the two ends. Germline lookup yields CDR1 LNHDA and CDR2 SQIVND (reference sequence). CDR3 in amino acids: CASLGTGPNQPQHF. In DNA, the CDR3 is TGTGCCAGTCTGGGCACCGGCCCAAATCAGCCCCAGCATTTT. Full variable domain (outside the CDR3, taken from reference TRBV19 and TRBJ1-5): DGGITQSPKYLFRKEGQNVTLSCEQNLNHDAMYWYRQDPGQGLRLIYYSQIVNDFQKGDIAEGYSVSREKKESFPLTVTSAQKNPTAFYLCASLGTGPNQPQHFGDGTRLSIL.

The chain has TRBV27 and TRBJ1-1; D is unresolved. Germline V gives CDR1 MNHEY, CDR2 SMNVEV (reference sequence). The CDR3 loop spans 15 amino acids. Trimming left V 0 bases short and J 1 base short, with 9 bases between. CDR3 loop: CASSLSNFGNTEAFF. As DNA, the CDR3 is TGTGCCAGCAGTTTATCGAATTTCGGGAACACTGAAGCTTTCTTT.

This clone showed up just once. This chain uses TRBV9 with TRBJ2-3; D is possibly TRBD2 (6 bases). The ends were cut back, 2 bases at V and 0 bases at J, with 16 bases in the middle. The V gene's germline CDR1 is SGDLS and CDR2 YYNGEE. The CDR3 consists of 17 residues. The CDR3 spells CASSVEGLVWSTDTQYF. CDR3 DNA: TGTGCCAGCAGCGTGGAGGGGCTAGTCTGGAGCACAGATACGCAGTATTTT.

The chain employs TRBV3-1 (or the pseudogene TRBV3-2) and TRBJ1-1, with D perhaps TRBD1 (6 bases). The germline V gene encodes CDR1 LGHDT and CDR2 YNNKEL (reference sequence). V was pared by 4 bases and J by 7 bases, with 16 bases between. The CDR3 covers 14 residues. CDR3 coding DNA: TGTGCCAGCAGCCCACCTGTTACAGGGAGTGAAGCTTTCTTT. Translation gives CASSPPVTGSEAFF.

The J gene is TRBJ1-1, the V gene TRBV19, with D possibly being TRBD1 (5 bases). This CDR3 is built from 16 residues. The germline gives CDR1 LNHDA, CDR2 SQIVND (reference sequence). V was pared by 3 bases and J by 8 bases, with 22 bases between. CDR3 in amino acids: CASSMRLLRRPGEAFF. CDR3 DNA: TGTGCCAGTAGTATGCGACTTCTGCGGCGACCAGGGGAAGCTTTCTTT.

The chain uses TRBV9 and TRBJ2-3, with 7 bases that match TRBD2. Germline CDR1 reads SGDLS; CDR2 reads YYNGEE. J was trimmed by 9 bases and V by 0 bases; bases with no gene match: 13. The CDR3 consists of 16 residues. CDR3 sequence (DNA): TGTGCCAGCAGCGTAGCCCTCGGGGGGACGGTGCAAACGCAGTATTTT. It specifies CASSVALGGTVQTQYF. Full variable domain (missing parts from reference TRBV9 and TRBJ2-3): DSGVTQTPKHLITATGQRVTLRCSPRSGDLSVYWYQQSLDQGLQFLIQYYNGEERAKGNILERFSAQQFPDLHSELNLSSLELGDSALYFCASSVALGGTVQTQYFGPGTRLTVL.

The rearrangement links TRBV6-5 to TRBJ1-4; tentative D call: TRBD1 (5 bases). The CDR3 covers 13 residues. Per the germline V gene, CDR1 is MNHEY and CDR2 is SVGAGI. The V gene lost 6 bases and the J gene lost 4 bases, with 9 bases spanning the gap. The CDR3 is CASRGGFNEKLFF. DNA of the CDR3: TGTGCCAGCAGGGGGGGGTTTAATGAAAAACTGTTTTTT.

The chain couples TRBV28 to TRBJ2-7; 8 positions agree with TRBD1. V was pared by 5 bases and J by 3 bases, with 9 bases of the junction left unmatched. The CDR3 contains 15 residues. Germline values: CDR1 MDHEN, CDR2 SYDVKM. The CDR3 coding sequence is TGTGCCAGCAGTCCGAGACAGGGGTTGGTCTACGAGCAGTACTTC. The encoded protein is CASSPRQGLVYEQYF.

The rearrangement links TRBV6-6 to TRBJ1-4; D possibly corresponds to TRBD1 (5 bases). The CDR3 totals 17 residues. V lost 5 bases, J lost 1 base, and 17 bases lay in between. From germline, CDR1 is MNHNY and CDR2 SVGAGI (reference sequence). DNA of the CDR3: TGTGCCAGCAGTCTGCAGACGGGGGGGGTAACTAATGAAAAACTGTTTTTT. This encodes CASSLQTGGVTNEKLFF.

Only a few counts were recorded for this clone. CDR3 sequence reads: CASSSSDRGGTEAFF. CDR3 nucleotides: TGTGCCAGCAGCTCCTCGGACAGGGGGGGCACTGAAGCTTTCTTT. The chain employs TRBV11-2 and TRBJ1-1, with 10 bases lining up with TRBD1. This CDR3 region has 15 residues. The junction had 6 bases not matched to a gene; V was cut back by 4 bases and J by 4 bases. The germline CDR1 and CDR2 sequences are SGHAT and FQNNGV.

The gene calls are TRBV7-8 and TRBJ1-5, with D hard to call. The CDR3 runs to 13 residues. Germline V gene lookup returns CDR1 SGHVS and CDR2 FQNEAQ. V shed 1 base and J shed 10 bases, with 11 bases lying between them. This CDR3 reads CASSLVRQVPQHF. The CDR3 DNA reads as TGTGCCAGCAGCTTAGTACGGCAGGTACCCCAGCATTTT.

This clone was observed a few times. The V call is TRBV13, the J call TRBJ1-1; D unresolved. The V gene's germline CDR1 is PRHDT and CDR2 FYEKMQ (reference sequence). Between the trimmed V and J ends, which lost 1 base and 1 base, there was a span of 10 bases. The CDR3 totals 15 residues. CDR3 region: CASSLDRGWNTEAFF. CDR3 coding DNA: TGTGCCAGCAGCTTAGATCGGGGATGGAACACTGAAGCTTTCTTT.

This chain connects TRBV9 to TRBJ2-1, with 7 positions matching TRBD1. The CDR3 contains 15 residues. Germline V gives CDR1 SGDLS, CDR2 YYNGEE. The V gene end was trimmed by 3 bases and the J gene end by 0 bases; junction bases not matched to a gene: 3. CDR3 sequence (DNA): TGTGCCAGCAGCGCACAGGGGCTCTCCTACAATGAGCAGTTCTTC. Translation gives CASSAQGLSYNEQFF.

V usage is TRBV30 and J usage is TRBJ1-1, with D hard to call. The CDR3 spans 15 residues. Germline CDR1 GTSNPN, CDR2 SVGIG (reference sequence). Trimming pared 2 bases from V and 1 base from J, leaving 14 bases between. CDR3 coding DNA: TGTGCCTGGAGTCCGTATATCCGGGGGAACACTGAAGCTTTCTTT. Translation: CAWSPYIRGNTEAFF.

This clone was counted only a few times. CDR3 bases: TGTGCCAGCAGTACCCTGCTCAGCACTGAAGCTTTCTTT. It is translated as CASSTLLSTEAFF. The chain recombines TRBV12-3 or TRBV12-4 with TRBJ1-1; D is ambiguous. Trimming took off 5 bases at V and 4 bases at J, with 11 bases between the two ends. The CDR3 is 13 amino acids.

This clone was observed a handful of times. This chain uses TRBV2 with TRBJ1-6; tentative D call: TRBD1 (5 bases). V dropped 11 bases and J dropped 10 bases, with 15 bases sitting between them. The CDR3 contains 12 residues. Looked up from germline, CDR1 is SNHLY and CDR2 is FYNNEI. CDR3 DNA: TGTGCCGGAGGGACCGGGATATCACCCCTCCACTTT. Translation: CAGGTGISPLHF.